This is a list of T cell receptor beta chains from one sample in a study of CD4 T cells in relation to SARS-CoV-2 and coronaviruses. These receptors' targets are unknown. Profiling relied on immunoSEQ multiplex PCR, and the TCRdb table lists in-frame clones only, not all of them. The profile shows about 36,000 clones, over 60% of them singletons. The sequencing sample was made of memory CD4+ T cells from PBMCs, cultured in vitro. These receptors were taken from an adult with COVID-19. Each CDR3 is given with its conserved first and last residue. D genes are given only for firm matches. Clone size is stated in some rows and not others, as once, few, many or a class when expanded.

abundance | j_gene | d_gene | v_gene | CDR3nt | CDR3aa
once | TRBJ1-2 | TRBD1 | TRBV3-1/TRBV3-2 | TGTGCCAGCAGCCAAGGGACAGGGGACTATGGCTACACCTTC | CASSQGTGDYGYTF
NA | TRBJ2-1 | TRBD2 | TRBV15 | TGTGCCACCAGCGGTGGGAGGGTCTCCTACAATGAGCAGTTCTTC | CATSGGRVSYNEQFF
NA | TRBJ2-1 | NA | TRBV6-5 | TGTGCCAGCAGTCCCCTGGGAGGCGGCGGCAATGAGCAGTTCTTC | CASSPLGGGGNEQFF
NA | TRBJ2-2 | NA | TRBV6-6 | TGTGCCAGCAGATCGACATACCCCACCGGGGAGCTGTTTTTT | CASRSTYPTGELFF
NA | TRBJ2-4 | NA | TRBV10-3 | TGTGCCATCAGTGAGTCCCTGGAAAACATTCAGTACTTC | CAISESLENIQYF
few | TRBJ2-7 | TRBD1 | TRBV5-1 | TGCGCCAGTACCCCCGGGACAGGGTACTACGAGCAGTACTTC | CASTPGTGYYEQYF
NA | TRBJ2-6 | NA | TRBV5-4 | TGTGCCAGCAGCGTGGACGGGAACGGCGTCCTGACTTTC | CASSVDGNGVLTF
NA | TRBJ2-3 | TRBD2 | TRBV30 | TGTGCCTGGAGGGCGGCGGGAGCTAACACAGATACGCAGTATTTT | CAWRAAGANTDTQYF
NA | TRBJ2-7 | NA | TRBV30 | TGTGCGTCCGGACGGGGGCTGTCCTACGAGCAGTACTTC | CASGRGLSYEQYF
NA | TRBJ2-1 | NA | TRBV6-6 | TGTGCCAGCAGTCGACGGTACAATGAGCAGTTCTTC | CASSRRYNEQFF
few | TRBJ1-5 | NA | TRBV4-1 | TGCGCCAGCAGCGGACGACAGGACAATCAGCCCCAGCATTTT | CASSGRQDNQPQHF
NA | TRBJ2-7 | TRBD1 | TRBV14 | TGTGCCAGCAGCCAGTTACAGGGGGACCACGAGCAGTACTTC | CASSQLQGDHEQYF
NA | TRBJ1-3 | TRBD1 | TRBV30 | TGTGCCTGGAGTGTAGGGGGCGCTGGAAACACCATATATTTT | CAWSVGGAGNTIYF
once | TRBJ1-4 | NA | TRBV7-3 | TGTGCCAGCAGCTTAACGGGGGACGGCAATGAAAAACTGTTTTTT | CASSLTGDGNEKLFF
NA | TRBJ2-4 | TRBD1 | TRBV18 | TGTGCCAGCTCACCTCGAAGTCTGGGGACAGGGAGGGAAATAGCCAAAAACATTCAGTACTTC | CASSPRSLGTGREIAKNIQYF
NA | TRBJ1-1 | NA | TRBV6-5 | TGTGCCACCCGGAGGAACACTGAAGCTTTCTTT | CATRRNTEAFF
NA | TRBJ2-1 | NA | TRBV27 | TGTGCCAGCAGTTTCCGGGACTCGTCCAATGAGCAGTTCTTC | CASSFRDSSNEQFF
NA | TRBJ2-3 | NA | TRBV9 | TGTGCCAGCAGCGTAATGGGGAGGACGACAGATACGCAGTATTTT | CASSVMGRTTDTQYF
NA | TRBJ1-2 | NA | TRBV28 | TGTGCCAGCACTACAGCTAACTATGGCTACACCTTC | CASTTANYGYTF
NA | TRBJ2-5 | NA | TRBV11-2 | TGTGCCAGCAGCCCAAGGGTCGGGGAGACCCAGTACTTC | CASSPRVGETQYF
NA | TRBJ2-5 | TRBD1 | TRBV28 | TGTGCCAGCAGTCCAACTGGACAGGGGGGGACCCAGTACTTC | CASSPTGQGGTQYF
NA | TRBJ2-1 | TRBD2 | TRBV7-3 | TGTGCCAGCAGCGCGGGGACTAGCGGGAGTGGGGCTGAGCAGTTCTTC | CASSAGTSGSGAEQFF
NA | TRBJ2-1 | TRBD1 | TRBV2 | TGTGCCAGCAGTGCCATCCGCGGGACAGGGGGATCCCCATCCTACAATGAGCAGTTCTTC | CASSAIRGTGGSPSYNEQFF
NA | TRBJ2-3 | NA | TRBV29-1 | TGCAGCGTTGTTCGAGGGGTTGGGGGCACAGATACGCAGTATTTT | CSVVRGVGGTDTQYF
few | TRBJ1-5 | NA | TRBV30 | TGTGCCTGGAGTGGGACAATGGGTCAGCCCCAGCATTTT | CAWSGTMGQPQHF
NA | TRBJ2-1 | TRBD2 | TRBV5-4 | TGTGCCAGCAGCTCGTCTCCCGGGACTAGCCTCTACAATGAGCAGTTCTTC | CASSSSPGTSLYNEQFF
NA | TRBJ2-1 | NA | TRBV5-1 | TGCGCCAGCAGCTTGGCGGGGGGATCAGGGGCTTCCTACAATGAGCAGTTCTTC | CASSLAGGSGASYNEQFF
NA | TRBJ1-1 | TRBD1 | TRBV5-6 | TGTGCCAGCAGCTTGGGTGACAGGGGAAACACTGAAGCTTTCTTT | CASSLGDRGNTEAFF
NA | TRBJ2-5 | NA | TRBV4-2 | TGTGCCAGCAGCCGTAATCGGGGCCAAGAGACCCAGTACTTC | CASSRNRGQETQYF
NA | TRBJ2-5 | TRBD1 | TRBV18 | TGTGCCAGCTCACCTATCCCGGGACAGGGTGAGACCCAGTACTTC | CASSPIPGQGETQYF
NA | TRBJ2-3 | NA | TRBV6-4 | TGTGCCAGCAGTGACTCGGACAGCACAGATACGCAGTATTTT | CASSDSDSTDTQYF
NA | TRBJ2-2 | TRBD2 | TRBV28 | TGTGCCAGCACCCTAAACCCCTCCACTAGCGGGGGGAACACCGGGGAGCTGTTTTTT | CASTLNPSTSGGNTGELFF
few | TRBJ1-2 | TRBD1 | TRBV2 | TGTGCCAGAACCAGACAGGGCGACGGCTACACCTTC | CARTRQGDGYTF
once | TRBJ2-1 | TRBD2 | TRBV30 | TGTGCCTGGAGTACTGGCGGGAGCATGTACAATGAGCAGTTCTTC | CAWSTGGSMYNEQFF
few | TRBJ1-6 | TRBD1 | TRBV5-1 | TGCGCCAGCAGCTTGAACGGACAGGGAAATTCACCCCTCCACTTT | CASSLNGQGNSPLHF